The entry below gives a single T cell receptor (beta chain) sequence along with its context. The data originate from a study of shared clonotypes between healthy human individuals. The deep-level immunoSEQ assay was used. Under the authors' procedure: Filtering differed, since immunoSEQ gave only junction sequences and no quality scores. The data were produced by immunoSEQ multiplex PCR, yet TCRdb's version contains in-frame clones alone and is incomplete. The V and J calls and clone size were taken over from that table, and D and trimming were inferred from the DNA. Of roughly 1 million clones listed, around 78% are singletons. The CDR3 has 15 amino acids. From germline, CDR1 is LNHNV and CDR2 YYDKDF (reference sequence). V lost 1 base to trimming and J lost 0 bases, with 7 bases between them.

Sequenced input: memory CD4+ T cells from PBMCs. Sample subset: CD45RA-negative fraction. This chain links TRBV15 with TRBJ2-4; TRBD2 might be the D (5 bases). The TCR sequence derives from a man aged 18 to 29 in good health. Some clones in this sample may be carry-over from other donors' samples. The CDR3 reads CATSRGELAKNIQYF. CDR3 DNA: TGTGCCACCAGCAGAGGGGAGTTAGCCAAAAACATTCAGTACTTC.